Below are 19 T cell receptor beta chains sequenced from a single sample in a study of T cell responses to AZD1222 COVID-19 vaccine. Sequencing was performed with immunoSEQ multiplex PCR; in TCRdb, only in-frame clones are kept and a portion is missing. There are 89,000 or so clones in the sample; about 86% occur only once, and about 6% lies in the top ten. Sequenced material: peripheral blood, taken 28 days after the second AZD1222 dose. The receptor source for this set is an adult who received the AZD1222 COVID-19 vaccine.

This clone is a singleton in its sample. V gene TRBV7-2 combines with J gene TRBJ2-7; a weak D match, TRBD2 (5 bases). Germline V gene lookup returns CDR1 SGHTA and CDR2 FQGNSA. The CDR3 runs to 13 residues. The V gene lost 1 base and the J gene lost 3 bases, with 7 bases spanning the gap. The CDR3 DNA is TGTGCCAGCAGCTTAGGACGGGGCTACGAGCAGTACTTC. It specifies CASSLGRGYEQYF. Looking up the rest from reference TRBV7-2 and TRBJ2-7 gives the full variable domain: GAGVSQSPSNKVTEKGKDVELRCDPISGHTALYWYRQSLGQGLEFLIYFQGNSAPDKSGLPSDRFSAERTGGSVSTLTIQRTQQEDSAVYLCASSLGRGYEQYFGPGTRLTVT.

The genes are TRBV5-4 and TRBJ1-4; no firm D call. Germline V CDR1 and CDR2: SGHNT, YYREEE (reference sequence). V dropped 4 bases and J dropped 3 bases, with 13 bases sitting between them. The CDR3 is made up of 15 amino acids. Here the CDR3 reads CASSAQALPNEKLFF. In DNA form, the CDR3 reads TGTGCCAGCAGCGCCCAGGCGCTCCCTAATGAAAAACTGTTTTTT.

CDR3 sequence (DNA): TGCGCCAGCAGTGAGTCAGGGGCGAACACTGAAGCTTTCTTT. Amino acid sequence: CASSESGANTEAFF. This chain links TRBV10-1 with TRBJ1-1; perhaps TRBD1 as D (5 bases). Trimming left V 0 bases short and J 1 base short, with 6 bases between. Per germline, CDR1 WNHNN and CDR2 SYGVQD (reference sequence). The CDR3 runs 14 residues.

The chain carries TRBV6-5 and TRBJ1-1; TRBD1 is a possible D gene (5 bases). Trimming stripped 0 bases from V and 3 bases from J, with 14 bases between. This CDR3 is built from 16 residues. The germline V gene has CDR1 MNHEY and CDR2 SVGAGI. For the CDR3, the DNA is TGTGCCAGCAGTTACTCACCTACGGGACTTCACACTGAAGCTTTCTTT. It codes for CASSYSPTGLHTEAFF.

The rearrangement links TRBV7-2 to TRBJ2-1, with TRBD2 matching over 7 bases. The trim removed 5 bases at V and 0 bases at J, leaving 1 base unmatched. CDR3 length equals 14 residues. In germline, CDR1 is SGHTA, CDR2 FQGNSA. CDR3 region: CASSGGSSYNEQFF. Written as DNA, the CDR3 is TGTGCCAGCAGCGGCGGGAGCTCCTACAATGAGCAGTTCTTC.

The V gene is TRBV5-6, the J gene TRBJ1-6; tentative D call: TRBD1 (5 bases). Germline assignment: CDR1 SGHDT and CDR2 YYEEEE. V dropped 0 bases and J dropped 5 bases, with 9 bases sitting between them. This CDR3 region has 15 residues. The chain's CDR3 is CASSLGDRDNSPLHF. The CDR3 DNA is TGTGCCAGCAGCTTGGGGGACCGAGATAATTCACCCCTCCACTTT.

The CDR3 spells CASNISPGGEKLFF. The CDR3 DNA follows: TGTGCCAGCAACATCAGTCCCGGGGGGGAAAAACTGTTTTTT. The rearrangement links TRBV27 to TRBJ1-4; D is perhaps TRBD1 (5 bases). V was shortened by 7 bases and J by 8 bases, with 17 bases between the two germline ends. The CDR3 contains 14 residues. Germline loops: CDR1 MNHEY, CDR2 SMNVEV (reference sequence).

This clone appeared a single time. The CDR3: CASSPLDQETQYF. Here the CDR3 DNA reads TGTGCCAGCAGCCCCCTCGACCAAGAGACCCAGTACTTC. This chain links TRBV11-2 with TRBJ2-5; no definite D call. This CDR3 is 13 amino acids long. Germline lookup yields CDR1 SGHAT and CDR2 FQNNGV. Deletions cut 5 bases from V and 0 bases from J, with 7 bases between.

V gene TRBV12-3 or TRBV12-4 combines with J gene TRBJ2-3; D is uncertain. This CDR3 comprises 12 residues. V was clipped by 6 bases and J by 4 bases, with 8 bases between them. The CDR3, as DNA: TGTGCCAGCAGCATAGCCCCAGATACGCAGTATTTT. Translated: CASSIAPDTQYF.

The chain couples TRBV6-4 to TRBJ1-6; 7 bases are a match to TRBD1. J was trimmed by 4 bases and V by 6 bases; bases with no gene match: 6. CDR1 MRHNA and CDR2 SNTAGT come from the germline V gene. This CDR3 contains 15 residues. CDR3 protein: CASREGAIYNSPLHF. CDR3 nucleotides: TGTGCCAGCAGAGAGGGGGCGATTTATAATTCACCCCTCCACTTT.

This chain joins TRBV7-7 and TRBJ1-5; TRBD1 is a possible D gene (6 bases). V was trimmed by 5 bases and J by 7 bases, leaving 21 bases between them. CDR3 length: 16 amino acids. Looked up from germline, CDR1 is SSHAT and CDR2 is FNYEAQ (reference sequence). This CDR3 is CASSLLGANLGQPQHF. The CDR3 DNA is TGTGCCAGCAGCCTCCTGGGGGCAAATCTTGGCCAGCCCCAGCATTTT.

The V and J genes are TRBV7-9 and TRBJ2-3, with 14 bases matching TRBD2. The CDR3 runs 19 residues. V was pared by 4 bases and J by 5 bases, with 14 bases of the junction left unmatched. Germline assignment: CDR1 SEHNR and CDR2 FQNEAQ (reference sequence). Here the CDR3 DNA reads TGTGCCAGCAGCTCGGGACGGGCGGTGGGACTAGCGGGAGAAGATACGCAGTATTTT. This encodes CASSSGRAVGLAGEDTQYF.

The chain has TRBV14 and TRBJ2-4, with D possibly matching TRBD2 (5 bases). Trimming took off 1 base at V and 2 bases at J, with 6 bases between the two ends. The CDR3 is made up of 14 amino acids. CDR1 and CDR2 from the germline V gene are SGHDN and FVKESK. Here the CDR3 reads CASSQGRSKNIQYF. In DNA, the CDR3 is TGTGCCAGCAGCCAAGGGAGGTCCAAAAACATTCAGTACTTC. The full variable domain, with the rest looked up from reference TRBV14 and TRBJ2-4, is EAGVTQFPSHSVIEKGQTVTLRCDPISGHDNLYWYRRVMGKEIKFLLHFVKESKQDESGMPNNRFLAERTGGTYSTLKVQPAELEDSGVYFCASSQGRSKNIQYFGAGTRLSVL.

In its sample, this clone was seen a few times. The rearrangement uses TRBV6-5 and TRBJ1-1, with no clear D. The CDR3 contains 13 residues. Trimming left V 2 bases short and J 11 bases short, with 15 bases between. CDR1 is MNHEY and CDR2 is SVGAGI in the germline V gene. CDR3 residues: CASSYVQAAIAFF. The CDR3 DNA is TGTGCCAGCAGTTACGTTCAAGCGGCGATCGCTTTCTTT.

The J gene is TRBJ2-1, the V gene TRBV7-2, with D perhaps TRBD1 or TRBD2 (5 bases each). The ends were cut back, 0 bases at V and 0 bases at J, with 12 bases in the middle. Germline values: CDR1 SGHTA, CDR2 FQGNSA. The CDR3 contains 17 residues. The chain's CDR3 is CASSLAVTGRSYNEQFF. CDR3 bases: TGTGCCAGCAGCTTAGCGGTAACGGGACGCTCCTACAATGAGCAGTTCTTC. Complete variable domain (other parts from reference TRBV7-2 and TRBJ2-1): GAGVSQSPSNKVTEKGKDVELRCDPISGHTALYWYRQSLGQGLEFLIYFQGNSAPDKSGLPSDRFSAERTGGSVSTLTIQRTQQEDSAVYLCASSLAVTGRSYNEQFFGPGTRLTVL.

J is TRBJ2-5 and V is TRBV7-9, with D perhaps matching TRBD1 (5 bases). This CDR3 spans 15 amino acids. Germline V gene data show CDR1 as SEHNR and CDR2 as FQNEAQ (reference sequence). Trimming cost V 5 bases and J 0 bases, with 13 bases left between them. The CDR3 loop is CASSPSQGNQETQYF. The DNA of the CDR3 is TGTGCCAGCAGCCCGAGTCAGGGCAACCAAGAGACCCAGTACTTC.

This clone appeared a few times. The J gene is TRBJ1-5, the V gene TRBV6-2 or TRBV6-3, with 9 bases aligning to TRBD1. There are 14 residues in the CDR3. V shed 4 bases and J 7 bases; nucleotides not matched to a gene: 5. CDR1 is MNHEY and CDR2 is SVGEGT in the germline V gene. The CDR3 nucleotides are TGTGCCAGCAGTTTCACAGGGGGCTGGCAGCCCCAGCATTTT. Encoded protein: CASSFTGGWQPQHF.

The chain has TRBV2 and TRBJ2-2; a possible D gene is TRBD2 (5 bases). Trimming cost V 4 bases and J 4 bases, with 13 bases left between them. This CDR3 spans 15 amino acids. Germline-derived CDR1 and CDR2 are SNHLY and FYNNEI. For the CDR3, the DNA is TGTGCCAGCAGTGTCCGGGATATATCCACCGGGGAGCTGTTTTTT. This sequence encodes CASSVRDISTGELFF.

The chain employs TRBV12-3 or TRBV12-4 and TRBJ1-3, with D unclear. This CDR3 has 12 amino acids. The germline V and J ends were trimmed by 5 bases and 6 bases, with 8 bases remaining between them. The CDR3 coding sequence is TGTGCCAGCAGTGCCCAACCAAACACCATATATTTT. Its protein is CASSAQPNTIYF.